This paragraph covers one T cell receptor beta chain sequence. The sample is drawn from a study of blood T cell repertoires in COVID-19. Study-wide background: T cells, B-cell-depleted T cells, or PBMCs provided the cDNA or gDNA that served as material.

The germline gives CDR1 SGHAT, CDR2 FQNNGV. The CDR3 spans 17 residues. Trimming cost V 1 base and J 2 bases, with 15 bases left between them. Membership in each cohort depended on participant-reported clinical history. Authors' methods: Reference gene primer amplification in the assay estimated nucleated cell counts. TCRdb's table, derived via immunoSEQ multiplex PCR, lists solely in-frame clones and lacks some. That table is the source of V, J and clone size, and D and trimming were worked out from the DNA. The sample consists of roughly 400,000 clones, around 91% of them appearing once. Source material: PBMCs or T cells enriched from blood (not recorded which). The TCR comes from a man younger than 40 who had recovered from COVID-19. V and J are TRBV11-2 and TRBJ1-3, with D possibly being TRBD1 (5 bases). CDR3 sequence reads: CASSLGRGRGTGNTIYF. The CDR3 bases are TGTGCCAGCAGCTTAGGGCGGGGCCGGGGGACTGGAAACACCATATATTTT. The full variable domain, its missing parts supplied by reference TRBV11-2 and TRBJ1-3, is EAGVAQSPRYKIIEKRQSVAFWCNPISGHATLYWYQQILGQGPKLLIQFQNNGVVDDSQLPKDRFSAERLKGVDSTLKIQPAKLEDSAVYLCASSLGRGRGTGNTIYFGEGSWLTVV.